This TCR beta chain was identified in a study of T cells after yellow fever vaccination. Overall study context: Fractions of limited cellularity were prepared by means of SMART-Seq v4 Ultra Low Input. General study points: Of the clonotypes, a small share occurred in both CD4 and CD8 compartments. Post-booster repertoires again held most primary-vaccination clones (about 95% CD4, roughly 88% CD8).

One entry per CDR3 protein results from TCRdb running MiXCR on the 5' RACE reads. The sample contains 300,000 to 350,000 distinct CDR3 sequences, around 4.1% of which appear only once. This clonotype was picked up a small number of times. Its antigen is unidentified. This CDR3 spans 18 amino acids. CDR1 is MNHEY, CDR2 SVGAGI, per germline. V shed 8 bases and J 0 bases; nucleotides not matched to a gene: 9. The material was PBMCs, obtained 5 days after the yellow fever booster vaccination. V usage is TRBV6-5 and J usage is TRBJ2-3, with 15 bases identical to TRBD2. This TCR came from a man aged 18 to 35 who received the YFV17D yellow fever vaccine. CDR3 nucleotides: TGTGCCAGCGCTGGGACTAGCGGGGGGCAAACTAGCACAGATACGCAGTATTTT. Translated: CASAGTSGGQTSTDTQYF.